Presented here are 2 T cell receptor beta chains from one specimen sequenced in a study of blood T cell repertoires in COVID-19. The assay was immunoSEQ multiplex PCR, and TCRdb's table has in-frame clones only and misses some. The sample holds 250,000 to 300,000 clones, 90% seen once. Sequencing was performed on peripheral blood. The origin of the receptors is a woman aged 55-75 years with COVID-19, enrolled during active disease.

This sequence joins TRBV7-2 and TRBJ1-3, with D perhaps TRBD1 (6 bases). The germline V and J ends were trimmed by 2 bases and 0 bases, with 11 bases remaining between them. The germline gives CDR1 SGHTA, CDR2 FQGNSA. The length of the CDR3 is 16 residues. The CDR3 DNA sequence: TGTGCCAGCAGCTTAAGGCAGGGGTCCTCTGGAAACACCATATATTTT. Protein sequence: CASSLRQGSSGNTIYF.

In its sample, this clone was seen a few times. The genes are TRBV2 and TRBJ2-2; 7 positions match TRBD1. The germline gives CDR1 SNHLY, CDR2 FYNNEI. CDR3 length equals 14 residues. Losses at the gene ends were 8 bases for V and 0 bases for J; bases not matched to a gene: 3. The CDR3 DNA reads as TGTGCCAGCCAGACAGGGCCGAACACCGGGGAGCTGTTTTTT. Translation: CASQTGPNTGELFF.